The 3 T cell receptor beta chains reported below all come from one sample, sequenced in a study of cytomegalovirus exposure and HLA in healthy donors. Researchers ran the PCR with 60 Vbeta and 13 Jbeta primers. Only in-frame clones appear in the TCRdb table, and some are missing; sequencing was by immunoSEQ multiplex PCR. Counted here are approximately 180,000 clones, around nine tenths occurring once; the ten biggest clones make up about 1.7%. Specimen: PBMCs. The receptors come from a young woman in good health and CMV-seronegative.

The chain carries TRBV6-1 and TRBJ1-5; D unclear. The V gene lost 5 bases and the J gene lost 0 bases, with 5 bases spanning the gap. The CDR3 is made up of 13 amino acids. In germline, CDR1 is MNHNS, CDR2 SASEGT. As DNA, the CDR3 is TGTGCCAGCAGTACATATAGCAATCAGCCCCAGCATTTT. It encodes CASSTYSNQPQHF.

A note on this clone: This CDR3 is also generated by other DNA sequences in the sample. CDR3 in DNA: TGTGCCATCAGTGAGTCTTACTACGAGCAGTACTTC. Protein product: CAISESYYEQYF. The rearrangement links TRBV10-3 to TRBJ2-7; D is undetermined. Trimming removed 0 bases from V and 3 bases from J, with 3 bases in between. Germline V lookup: CDR1 ENHRY, CDR2 SYGVKD. The CDR3 has 12 amino acids.

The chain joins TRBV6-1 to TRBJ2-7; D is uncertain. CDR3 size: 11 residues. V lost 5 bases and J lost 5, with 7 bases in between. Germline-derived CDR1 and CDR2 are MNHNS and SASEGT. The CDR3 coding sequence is TGTGCCAGCAGTTCTTTCGACGAGCAGTACTTC. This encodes CASSSFDEQYF.